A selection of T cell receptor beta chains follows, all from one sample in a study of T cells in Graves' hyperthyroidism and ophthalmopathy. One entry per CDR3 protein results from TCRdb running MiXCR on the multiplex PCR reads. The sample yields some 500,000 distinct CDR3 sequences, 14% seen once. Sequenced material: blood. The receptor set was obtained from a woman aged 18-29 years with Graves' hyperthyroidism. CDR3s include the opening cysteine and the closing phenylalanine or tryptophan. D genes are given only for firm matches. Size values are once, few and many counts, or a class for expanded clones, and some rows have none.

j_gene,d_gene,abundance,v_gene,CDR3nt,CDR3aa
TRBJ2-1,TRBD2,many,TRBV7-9,TGTGCCAGCAGCATCGGGACTAGCGGGAGGGCCTCAGATGAGCAGTTCTTC,CASSIGTSGRASDEQFF
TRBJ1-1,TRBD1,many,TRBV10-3,TGTGCCACACATACGACAGGGACTGAAGCTTTCTTT,CATHTTGTEAFF
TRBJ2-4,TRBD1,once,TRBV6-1,TGTGCCAGCAGGGACAGGGGGAATTATCAGTACTTC,CASRDRGNYQYF
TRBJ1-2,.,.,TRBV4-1,TGCGCCAGCAGCCAAGGGGACCGTCGCTATGGCCACACCTTC,CASSQGDRRYGHTF
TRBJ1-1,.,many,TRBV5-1,TGCGCCAGCAGCGTGGCCCCCGATACTGAAGCTTTCTTT,CASSVAPDTEAFF
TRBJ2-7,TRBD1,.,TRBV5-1,TGCGCCAGCAGCTTCGGACAGGGGGTCTACGAGCAGTACTTC,CASSFGQGVYEQYF
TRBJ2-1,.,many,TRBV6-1,TGTGCCAGCAGTGACTGGGGCGGCTCCTACAATGAGCAGTTCTTC,CASSDWGGSYNEQFF
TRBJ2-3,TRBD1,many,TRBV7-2,TGTGCCAGCAGCCCTAGATTGGGGGTAGCAGGGGGAGATACGCAGTATTTT,CASSPRLGVAGGDTQYF
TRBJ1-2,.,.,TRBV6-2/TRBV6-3,TGTGCCAGCAGTTACTCCTCAATAGGGGGCTACACCTTC,CASSYSSIGGYTF
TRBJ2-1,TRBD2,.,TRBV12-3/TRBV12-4,TGTGCCAGCAGCTTGGCGGGGGGATGGAATGAGCAGTTCTTC,CASSLAGGWNEQFF
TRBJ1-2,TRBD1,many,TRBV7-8,TGTGCCAGCAGCCCAGGGGGGGTTAACTATGGCTACACCTTC,CASSPGGVNYGYTF